The present entry profiles one T cell receptor beta chain with its context. Its antigen is still unknown. Only in-frame clones appear in the TCRdb table, and some are missing; sequencing was by immunoSEQ multiplex PCR. The repertoire holds 100,000 to 150,000 clones, with approximately 94% as singletons. The sample comes from a study of T cell responses to AZD1222 COVID-19 vaccine. Findings of the study overall: Unmutated regions of variants are reportedly targeted by nearly half of spike-specific TCRs.

This CDR3 region has 14 residues. V lost 6 bases to trimming and J lost 1 base; unmatched junction nucleotides: 6. Germline V gene data show CDR1 as SQVTM and CDR2 as ANQGSEA. The source was peripheral blood, collected on day 0 of AZD1222 vaccination. V is TRBV29-1 and J is TRBJ2-1; 7 positions match TRBD1. The TCR comes from an adult in good health. DNA for the CDR3: TGCAGCGTCCTAGGGGGCGAGTCCTACAATGAGCAGTTCTTC. Translated: CSVLGGESYNEQFF.